The next 12 T cell receptor beta chains were all read from a single sample in a study of PD-1 blockade in mismatch repair-deficient tumors. Measured with immunoSEQ multiplex PCR; TCRdb has only the in-frame clones, and not every one. The table includes about 24,000 clones, 75% to 85% detected once. The sequences come from peripheral blood, collected 12 weeks after starting pembrolizumab. Receptor source: an adult with mismatch repair-deficient cancer.

This rearrangement joins TRBV19 to TRBJ2-3, with 11 bases identical to TRBD2. With 7 bases clipped from V and 2 bases from J, the junction kept 5 bases outside the gene matches. The germline gives CDR1 LNHDA, CDR2 SQIVND (reference sequence). CDR3 size: 15 residues. The CDR3: CASKWGLADTDTQYF. The CDR3 nucleotides are TGTGCCAGTAAGTGGGGACTAGCGGACACAGATACGCAGTATTTT.

This chain uses TRBV5-6 with TRBJ2-7; TRBD1 is a possible D gene (6 bases). This CDR3 region has 14 residues. Germline V gene data show CDR1 as SGHDT and CDR2 as YYEEEE. Trimming removed 0 bases at V and 0 bases at J, with 7 bases between. The CDR3: CASSLGTASYEQYF. In nucleotides, the CDR3 is TGTGCCAGCAGCTTGGGGACAGCCTCCTACGAGCAGTACTTC.

The chain employs TRBV28 and TRBJ2-5; no clear D gene. Trimming left V 6 bases short and J 5 bases short, with 10 bases between. This CDR3 comprises 12 residues. CDR1 and CDR2 from the germline V gene are MDHEN and SYDVKM. CDR3 protein: CASSPFSETQYF. The CDR3 DNA reads TGTGCCAGCAGCCCGTTCTCGGAGACCCAGTACTTC.

V gene TRBV30 combines with J gene TRBJ2-3; possibly TRBD1 or TRBD2 for D (6 bases each). CDR1 and CDR2 (germline): GTSNPN, SVGIG (reference sequence). This CDR3 region has 14 residues. With 0 bases removed from V and 3 bases from J, the gap between germline ends came to 10 bases. DNA for the CDR3: TGTGCCTGGAGTGTAGGGGGGAGAACAGATACGCAGTATTTT. Protein sequence: CAWSVGGRTDTQYF.

The chain couples TRBV5-6 to TRBJ2-4; D might be TRBD1 (6 bases). The CDR3 contains 13 residues. Deletions cut 4 bases from V and 4 bases from J, with 9 bases between. Germline loops: CDR1 SGHDT, CDR2 YYEEEE. CDR3 sequence: CASSGDTKNIQYF. CDR3 bases: TGTGCCAGCAGCGGGGACACAAAAAACATTCAGTACTTC.

This clone has a single count. The J gene is TRBJ2-7, the V gene TRBV7-9; perhaps TRBD1 as D (5 bases). The CDR3 length is 15 residues. Germline-derived CDR1 and CDR2 are SEHNR and FQNEAQ (reference sequence). Trimming took off 2 bases at V and 2 bases at J, with 13 bases between the two ends. The DNA of the CDR3 is TGTGCCAGCAGCTTAAGGGATGGGGCTACCTACGAGCAGTACTTC. The encoded protein is CASSLRDGATYEQYF.

The V and J genes are TRBV11-2 and TRBJ2-6, with D unresolved. V lost 4 bases and J lost 0, with 7 bases in between. Germline V gene data show CDR1 as SGHAT and CDR2 as FQNNGV. This CDR3 is 15 amino acids long. CDR3 residues: CASSSLNSGANVLTF. In nucleotides, the CDR3 is TGTGCCAGCAGCTCTCTAAACTCTGGGGCCAACGTCCTGACTTTC.

This clone was seen more than once but under ten times. V usage is TRBV12-2 and J usage is TRBJ2-2; the table's TRBD2 call for D was not verified on the DNA. TRBV12-2 is described as a pseudogene. The CDR3 is 16 amino acids. The CDR3 region has the DNA TGTGCAAGTCGCGAGGACCCGGAGGGCCACACCGGGGAGCTGTTTTTT. It codes for CASREDPEGHTGELFF.

This clone showed up just once. V gene TRBV13 combines with J gene TRBJ2-7; TRBD2 agrees at 7 bases. The CDR3 runs 13 residues. V lost 6 bases, J lost 2 bases, and 4 bases stayed unmatched. Germline CDR1 reads PRHDT; CDR2 reads FYEKMQ (reference sequence). The CDR3 spells CASSHGLAYEQYF. DNA of the CDR3: TGTGCCAGCAGTCACGGACTAGCCTACGAGCAGTACTTC.

This chain joins TRBV6-1 and TRBJ2-7, with unresolved D. The V gene's germline CDR1 is MNHNS and CDR2 SASEGT. V was shortened by 8 bases and J by 2 bases, with 7 bases between the two germline ends. CDR3 length: 11 residues. For the CDR3, the DNA is TGTGCCAGCGTTAAGGCCTACGAGCAGTACTTC. Translating gives CASVKAYEQYF.

The chain is built from TRBV5-1 and TRBJ2-3, with D perhaps matching TRBD2 (5 bases). V lost 2 bases and J lost 9, with 7 bases in between. The CDR3 covers 11 residues. Germline V gene lookup returns CDR1 SGHRS and CDR2 YFSETQ. The CDR3 DNA sequence: TGCGCCAGCAGCTTTGAGGGAACGCAGTATTTT. Translated, it gives CASSFEGTQYF.

This chain uses TRBV21-1 with TRBJ2-1. TRBV21-1 has pseudogene status. CDR3 length: 16 amino acids. CDR3 in amino acids: CASSKGGRGPYNEQFF. The CDR3 nucleotides are TGTGCCAGCAGCAAAGGCGGACGGGGGCCCTACAATGAGCAGTTCTTC.